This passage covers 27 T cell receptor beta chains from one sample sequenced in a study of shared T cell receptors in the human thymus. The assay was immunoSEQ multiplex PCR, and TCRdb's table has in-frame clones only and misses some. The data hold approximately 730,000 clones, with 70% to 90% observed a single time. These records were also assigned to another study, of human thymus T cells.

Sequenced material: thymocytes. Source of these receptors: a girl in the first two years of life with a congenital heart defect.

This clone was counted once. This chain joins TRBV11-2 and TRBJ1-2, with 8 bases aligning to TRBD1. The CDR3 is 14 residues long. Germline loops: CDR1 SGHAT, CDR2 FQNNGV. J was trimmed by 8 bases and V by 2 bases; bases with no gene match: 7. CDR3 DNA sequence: TGTGCCAGCAGCTTACAGACAGGGGATGGAGGCTACACCTTC. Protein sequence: CASSLQTGDGGYTF.

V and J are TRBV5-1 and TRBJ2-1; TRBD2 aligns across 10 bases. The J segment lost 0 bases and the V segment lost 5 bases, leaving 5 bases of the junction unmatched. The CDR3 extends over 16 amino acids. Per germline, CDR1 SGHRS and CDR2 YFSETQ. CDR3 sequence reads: CASRRLAGVSYNEQFF. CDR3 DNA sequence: TGCGCCAGCAGGAGACTAGCGGGCGTCTCCTACAATGAGCAGTTCTTC.

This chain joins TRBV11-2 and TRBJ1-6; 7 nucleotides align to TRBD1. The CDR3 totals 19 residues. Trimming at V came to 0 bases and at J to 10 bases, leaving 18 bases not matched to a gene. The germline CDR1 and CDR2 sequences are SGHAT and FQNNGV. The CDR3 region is CASSLDRRQGQRNKSPLHF. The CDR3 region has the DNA TGTGCCAGCAGCTTAGATAGGCGGCAGGGACAGCGCAACAAATCACCCCTCCACTTT.

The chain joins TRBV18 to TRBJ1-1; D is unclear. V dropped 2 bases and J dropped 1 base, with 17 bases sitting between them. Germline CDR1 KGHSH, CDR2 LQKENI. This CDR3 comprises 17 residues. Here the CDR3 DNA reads TGTGCCAGCTCACCAGGAGAACTGCTACCCGCGAACACTGAAGCTTTCTTT. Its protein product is CASSPGELLPANTEAFF.

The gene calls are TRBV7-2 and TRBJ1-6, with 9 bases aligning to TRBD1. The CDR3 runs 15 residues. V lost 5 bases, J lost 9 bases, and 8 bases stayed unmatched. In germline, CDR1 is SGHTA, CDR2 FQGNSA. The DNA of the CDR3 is TGTGCCAGCAGCCCCCGGACAGGGGTGGGTTCACCCCTCCACTTT. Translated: CASSPRTGVGSPLHF.

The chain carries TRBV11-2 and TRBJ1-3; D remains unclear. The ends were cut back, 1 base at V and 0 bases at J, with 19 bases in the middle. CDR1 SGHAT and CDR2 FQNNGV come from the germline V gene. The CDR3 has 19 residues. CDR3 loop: CASSLAGSTPWVSGNTIYF. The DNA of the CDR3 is TGTGCCAGCAGCTTAGCAGGTTCCACCCCGTGGGTCTCTGGAAACACCATATATTTT.

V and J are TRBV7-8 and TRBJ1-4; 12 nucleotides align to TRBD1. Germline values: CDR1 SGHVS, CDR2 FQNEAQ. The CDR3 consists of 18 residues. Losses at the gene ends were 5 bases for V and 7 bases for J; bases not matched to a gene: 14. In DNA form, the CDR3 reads TGTGCCAGCAGCCCCCAGGATCGGGACAGGGGGCGCCGTGAAAAACTGTTTTTT. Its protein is CASSPQDRDRGRREKLFF.

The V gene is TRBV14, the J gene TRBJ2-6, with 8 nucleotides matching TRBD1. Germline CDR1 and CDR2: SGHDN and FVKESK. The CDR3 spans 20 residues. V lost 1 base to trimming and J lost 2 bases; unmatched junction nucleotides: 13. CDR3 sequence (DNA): TGTGCCAGCAGCCAAGGACCCGGACAGGGAAAGAATGCTGGGGCCAACGTCCTGACTTTC. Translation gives CASSQGPGQGKNAGANVLTF. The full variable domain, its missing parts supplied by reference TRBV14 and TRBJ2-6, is EAGVTQFPSHSVIEKGQTVTLRCDPISGHDNLYWYRRVMGKEIKFLLHFVKESKQDESGMPNNRFLAERTGGTYSTLKVQPAELEDSGVYFCASSQGPGQGKNAGANVLTFGAGSRLTVL.

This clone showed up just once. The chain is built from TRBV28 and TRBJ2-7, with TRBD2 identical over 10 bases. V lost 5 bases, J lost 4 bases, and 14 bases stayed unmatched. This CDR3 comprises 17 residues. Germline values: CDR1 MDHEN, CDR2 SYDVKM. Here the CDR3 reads CASSPTTLAGASYEQYF. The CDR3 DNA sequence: TGTGCCAGCAGTCCAACAACTCTAGCGGGGGCGTCGTACGAGCAGTACTTC.

Written as DNA, the CDR3 is TGTGCCAGCAGCTTAGGCGGCGGGGGGGAGGAGACCCAGTACTTC. Its translation: CASSLGGGGEETQYF. This rearrangement joins TRBV7-2 to TRBJ2-5; 9 positions agree with TRBD2. V was clipped by 1 base and J by 5 bases; unmatched bases: 5. The CDR3 consists of 15 residues. Per the germline V gene, CDR1 is SGHTA and CDR2 is FQGNSA.

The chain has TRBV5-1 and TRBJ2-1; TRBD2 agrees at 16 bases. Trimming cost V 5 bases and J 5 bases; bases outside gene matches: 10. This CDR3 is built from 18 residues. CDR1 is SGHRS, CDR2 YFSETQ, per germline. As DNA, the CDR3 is TGCGCCAGCAGAGAGGGACTAGCGGGGGGGCCTAGGGACAATGAGCAGTTCTTC. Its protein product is CASREGLAGGPRDNEQFF. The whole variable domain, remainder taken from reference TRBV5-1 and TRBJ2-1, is KAGVTQTPRYLIKTRGQQVTLSCSPISGHRSVSWYQQTPGQGLQFLFEYFSETQRNKGNFPGRFSGRQFSNSRSEMNVSTLELGDSALYLCASREGLAGGPRDNEQFFGPGTRLTVL.

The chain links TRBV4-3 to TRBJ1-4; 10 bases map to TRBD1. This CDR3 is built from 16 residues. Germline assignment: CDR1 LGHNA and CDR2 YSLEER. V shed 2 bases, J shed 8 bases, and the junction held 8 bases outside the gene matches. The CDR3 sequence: CASSQKGDRGEEKLFF. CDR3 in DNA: TGCGCCAGCAGCCAAAAGGGGGACAGGGGTGAAGAAAAACTGTTTTTT.

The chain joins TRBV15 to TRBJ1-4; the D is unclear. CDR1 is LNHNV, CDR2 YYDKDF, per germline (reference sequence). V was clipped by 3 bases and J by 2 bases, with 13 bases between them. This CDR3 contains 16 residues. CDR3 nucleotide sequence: TGTGCCACCAGCAGGCTAAAACGATCGACTAATGAAAAACTGTTTTTT. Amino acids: CATSRLKRSTNEKLFF.

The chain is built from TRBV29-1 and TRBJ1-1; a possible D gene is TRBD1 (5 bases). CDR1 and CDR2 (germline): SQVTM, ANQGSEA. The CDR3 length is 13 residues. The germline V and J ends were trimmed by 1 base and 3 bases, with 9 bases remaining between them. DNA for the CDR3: TGCAGCGTTGAAGTGGACATAGACACTGAAGCTTTCTTT. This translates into CSVEVDIDTEAFF.

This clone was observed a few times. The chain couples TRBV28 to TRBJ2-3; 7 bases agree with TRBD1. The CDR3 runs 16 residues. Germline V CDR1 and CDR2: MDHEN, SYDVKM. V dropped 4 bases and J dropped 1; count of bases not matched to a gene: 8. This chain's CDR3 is CASSCQAGGGTDTQYF. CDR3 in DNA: TGTGCCAGCAGTTGCCAAGCAGGGGGTGGCACAGATACGCAGTATTTT. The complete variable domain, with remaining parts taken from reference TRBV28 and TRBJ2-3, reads DVKVTQSSRYLVKRTGEKVFLECVQDMDHENMFWYRQDPGLGLRLIYFSYDVKMKEKGDIPEGYSVSREKKERFSLILESASTNQTSMYLCASSCQAGGGTDTQYFGPGTRLTVL.

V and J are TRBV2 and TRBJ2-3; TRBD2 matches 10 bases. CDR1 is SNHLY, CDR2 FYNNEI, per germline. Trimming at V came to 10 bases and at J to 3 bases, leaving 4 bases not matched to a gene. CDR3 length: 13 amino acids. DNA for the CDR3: TGTGCCACTACGACTAGCGGGACAGATACGCAGTATTTT. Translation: CATTTSGTDTQYF.

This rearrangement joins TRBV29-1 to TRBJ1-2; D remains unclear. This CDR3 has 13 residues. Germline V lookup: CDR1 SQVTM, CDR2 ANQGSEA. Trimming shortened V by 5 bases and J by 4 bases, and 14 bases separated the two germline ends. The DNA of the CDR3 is TGCAGCGTTAAACCGCGGAGTAGCTATGGCTACACCTTC. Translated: CSVKPRSSYGYTF.

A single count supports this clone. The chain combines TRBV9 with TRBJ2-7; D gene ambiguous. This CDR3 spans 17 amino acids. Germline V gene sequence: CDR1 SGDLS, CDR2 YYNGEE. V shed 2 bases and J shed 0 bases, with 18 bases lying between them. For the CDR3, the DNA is TGTGCCAGCAGCGTTAGACCGCACCCGACAAGCTCCTACGAGCAGTACTTC. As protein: CASSVRPHPTSSYEQYF. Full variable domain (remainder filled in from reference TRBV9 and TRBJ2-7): DSGVTQTPKHLITATGQRVTLRCSPRSGDLSVYWYQQSLDQGLQFLIQYYNGEERAKGNILERFSAQQFPDLHSELNLSSLELGDSALYFCASSVRPHPTSSYEQYFGPGTRLTVT.

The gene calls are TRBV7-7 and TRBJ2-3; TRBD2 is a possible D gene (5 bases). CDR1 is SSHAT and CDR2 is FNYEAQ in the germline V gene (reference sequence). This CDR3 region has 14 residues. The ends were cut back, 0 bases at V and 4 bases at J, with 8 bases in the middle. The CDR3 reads CASSLAVGADTQYF. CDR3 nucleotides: TGTGCCAGCAGCTTAGCGGTCGGGGCAGATACGCAGTATTTT.

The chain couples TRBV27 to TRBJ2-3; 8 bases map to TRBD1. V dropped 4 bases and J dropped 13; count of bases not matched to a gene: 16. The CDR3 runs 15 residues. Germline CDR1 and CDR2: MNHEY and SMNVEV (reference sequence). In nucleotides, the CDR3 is TGTGCCAGCAGTTCCCCGGACAGGGCGCCCTTTATAGAGTATTTT. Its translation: CASSSPDRAPFIEYF.

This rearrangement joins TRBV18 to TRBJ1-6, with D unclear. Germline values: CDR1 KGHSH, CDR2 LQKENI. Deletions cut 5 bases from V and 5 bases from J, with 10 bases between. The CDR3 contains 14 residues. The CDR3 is CASSGRVNNSPLHF. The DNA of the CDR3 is TGTGCCAGCTCAGGGCGGGTTAATAATTCACCCCTCCACTTT.

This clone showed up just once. Written as DNA, the CDR3 is TGCGCCAGCAGCCAAGCGAGGGAGCGCGGCTACACCTTC. This codes for CASSQARERGYTF. The rearrangement uses TRBV4-1 and TRBJ1-2, with D unclear. Germline V gene sequence: CDR1 MGHRA, CDR2 YSYEKL. Between the trimmed V and J ends, which lost 1 base and 8 bases, there was a span of 11 bases. The length of the CDR3 is 13 residues.

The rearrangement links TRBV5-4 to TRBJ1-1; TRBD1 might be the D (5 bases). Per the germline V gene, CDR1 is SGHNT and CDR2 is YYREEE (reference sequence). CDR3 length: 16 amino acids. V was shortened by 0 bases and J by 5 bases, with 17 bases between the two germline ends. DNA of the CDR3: TGTGCCAGCAGCTTGGTCGGCAGGGCCCCCTGGACTGAAGCTTTCTTT. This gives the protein CASSLVGRAPWTEAFF.

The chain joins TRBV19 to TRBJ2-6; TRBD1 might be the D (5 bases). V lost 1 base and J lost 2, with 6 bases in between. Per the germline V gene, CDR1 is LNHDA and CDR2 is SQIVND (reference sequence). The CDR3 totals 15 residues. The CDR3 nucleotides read TGTGCCAGTAGTATAGCGACAGCTGGGGCCAACGTCCTGACTTTC. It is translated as CASSIATAGANVLTF. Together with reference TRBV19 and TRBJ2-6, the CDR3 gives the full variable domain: DGGITQSPKYLFRKEGQNVTLSCEQNLNHDAMYWYRQDPGQGLRLIYYSQIVNDFQKGDIAEGYSVSREKKESFPLTVTSAQKNPTAFYLCASSIATAGANVLTFGAGSRLTVL.

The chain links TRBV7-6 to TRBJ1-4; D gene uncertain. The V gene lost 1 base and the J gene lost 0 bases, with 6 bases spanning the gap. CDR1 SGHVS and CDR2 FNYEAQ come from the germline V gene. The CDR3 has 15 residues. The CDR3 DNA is TGTGCCAGCAGCTTAGGGGCTGCAACTAATGAAAAACTGTTTTTT. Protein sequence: CASSLGAATNEKLFF.

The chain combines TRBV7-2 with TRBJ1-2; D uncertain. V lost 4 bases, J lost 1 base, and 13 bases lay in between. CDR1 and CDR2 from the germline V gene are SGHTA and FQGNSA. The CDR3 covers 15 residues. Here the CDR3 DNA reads TGTGCCAGCAGCTGCGGCGGGTCGCTTAACTATGGCTACACCTTC. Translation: CASSCGGSLNYGYTF.

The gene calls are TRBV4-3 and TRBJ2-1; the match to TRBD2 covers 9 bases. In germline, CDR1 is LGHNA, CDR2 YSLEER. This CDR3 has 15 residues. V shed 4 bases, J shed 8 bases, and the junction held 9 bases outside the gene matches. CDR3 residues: CASSPSASGADEQFF. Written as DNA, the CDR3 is TGCGCCAGCAGCCCCTCCGCTAGCGGGGCCGATGAGCAGTTCTTC.